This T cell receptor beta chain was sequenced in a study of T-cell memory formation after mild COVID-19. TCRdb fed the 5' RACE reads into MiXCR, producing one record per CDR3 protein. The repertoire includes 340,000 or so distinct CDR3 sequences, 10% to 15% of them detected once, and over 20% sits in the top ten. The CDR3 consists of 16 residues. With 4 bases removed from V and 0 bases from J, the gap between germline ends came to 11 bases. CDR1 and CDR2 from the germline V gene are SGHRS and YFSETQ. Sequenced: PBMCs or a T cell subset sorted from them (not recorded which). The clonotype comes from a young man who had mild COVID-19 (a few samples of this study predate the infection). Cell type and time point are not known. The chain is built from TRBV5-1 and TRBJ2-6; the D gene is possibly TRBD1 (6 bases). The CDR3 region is CASSIGQSSGANVLTF. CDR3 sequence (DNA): TGCGCCAGCAGCATAGGACAGTCCTCTGGGGCCAACGTCCTGACTTTC.